The 7 T cell receptor beta chains presented below share a single source sample, sequenced in a study of blood T cell repertoires in COVID-19 (TCRdb year 2020). The protocol used for the library was the immunoSEQ multiplex PCR assay. TCRdb took this table from immuneACCESS and kept in-frame rearrangements with V and J called. Such tables lack part of the clones; where checked against another copy, unresolved V genes explain under half of the gap, and the rest is unexplained. This sample has 180,000 or so clones in its table, and approximately 82% of those were observed once. The ten largest clonotypes hold 6% to 8% of the sample. The specimen sequenced was peripheral blood. The receptors shown here come from a human donor with acute or convalescent COVID-19. The donor label of this sample is uncertain.

The chain carries TRBV7-9 and TRBJ1-6; D may be TRBD1 (5 bases). Germline V gene data show CDR1 as SEHNR and CDR2 as FQNEAQ (reference sequence). There are 17 residues in the CDR3. Deletions cut 5 bases from V and 6 bases from J, with 20 bases between. The chain's CDR3 is CASSPPEGWPPNSPLHF. For the CDR3, the DNA is TGTGCCAGCAGCCCTCCGGAGGGGTGGCCTCCTAATTCACCCCTCCACTTT.

This clone was picked up one time. The chain has TRBV5-4 and TRBJ2-3; no definite D call. Germline values: CDR1 SGHNT, CDR2 YYREEE (reference sequence). This CDR3 is 13 amino acids long. V dropped 1 base and J dropped 1 base, with 4 bases sitting between them. The CDR3 DNA is TGTGCCAGCAGCTTGCAGGGCACAGATACGCAGTATTTT. Translating gives CASSLQGTDTQYF. Supplemented by reference TRBV5-4 and TRBJ2-3, the full variable domain reads ETGVTQSPTHLIKTRGQQVTLRCSSQSGHNTVSWYQQALGQGPQFIFQYYREEENGRGNFPPRFSGLQFPNYSSELNVNALELDDSALYLCASSLQGTDTQYFGPGTRLTVL.

The chain carries TRBV18 and TRBJ2-1, with 8 bases aligning to TRBD1. Germline CDR1 KGHSH, CDR2 LQKENI. CDR3 length: 13 residues. Trimming cost V 5 bases and J 9 bases; bases outside gene matches: 6. The CDR3 bases are TGTGCCAGCTCAATCACAGGGGGTACTGAGCAGTTCTTC. Protein sequence: CASSITGGTEQFF.

This chain links TRBV7-9 with TRBJ2-7, with D perhaps matching TRBD1 (6 bases). The CDR3 consists of 12 residues. Trimming cost V 5 bases and J 4 bases, with 9 bases left between them. Germline loops: CDR1 SEHNR, CDR2 FQNEAQ (reference sequence). CDR3 region: CASSQTGYEQYF. CDR3 DNA sequence: TGTGCCAGCAGCCAGACAGGATACGAGCAGTACTTC.

The CDR3 bases are TGCGCCAGCAGTTCCCGCGCCAGGGGGCTTGGAAACACCATATATTTT. It specifies CASSSRARGLGNTIYF. The V and J genes are TRBV5-1 and TRBJ1-3, with 8 nucleotides matching TRBD1. The J segment lost 3 bases and the V segment lost 5 bases, leaving 10 bases of the junction unmatched. The CDR3 extends over 16 amino acids. CDR1 SGHRS and CDR2 YFSETQ come from the germline V gene.

This clone was found once. This specimen includes other DNA sequences encoding the same CDR3. The chain links TRBV11-2 to TRBJ2-5, with TRBD2 identical over 7 bases. Germline lookup yields CDR1 SGHAT and CDR2 FQNNGV. This CDR3 has 13 residues. V was pared by 1 base and J by 4 bases, with 0 bases of the junction left unmatched. The CDR3 is CASSLGLAETQYF. The CDR3 bases are TGTGCCAGCAGCTTAGGACTAGCAGAGACCCAGTACTTC. Full variable domain (remainder filled in from reference TRBV11-2 and TRBJ2-5): EAGVAQSPRYKIIEKRQSVAFWCNPISGHATLYWYQQILGQGPKLLIQFQNNGVVDDSQLPKDRFSAERLKGVDSTLKIQPAKLEDSAVYLCASSLGLAETQYFGPGTRLLVL.

CDR3 DNA: TGTGCCAGTAGTATCGGGGTGACTGGGGGGGCGCCGCAGTATTTT. Its translation is CASSIGVTGGAPQYF. The chain combines TRBV19 with TRBJ2-3, with D perhaps matching TRBD2 (7 bases). Germline lookup yields CDR1 LNHDA and CDR2 SQIVND (reference sequence). With 3 bases removed from V and 10 bases from J, the gap between germline ends came to 20 bases. The CDR3 is made up of 15 amino acids. The full variable domain, with the rest looked up from reference TRBV19 and TRBJ2-3, is DGGITQSPKYLFRKEGQNVTLSCEQNLNHDAMYWYRQDPGQGLRLIYYSQIVNDFQKGDIAEGYSVSREKKESFPLTVTSAQKNPTAFYLCASSIGVTGGAPQYFGPGTRLTVL.